Listed here are 20 T cell receptor beta chains from one sample, sequenced in a study of T cell responses to AZD1222 COVID-19 vaccine. Sequencing used immunoSEQ multiplex PCR; TCRdb keeps in-frame clones, though not all of them. The profile shows around 130,000 clones, around 94% of them singletons. The sample here was peripheral blood, taken on day 0 of AZD1222 vaccination. The receptors come from an adult in good health.

This clone was seen a handful of times. The chain is built from TRBV4-1 and TRBJ2-7; D uncertain. CDR3 size: 16 residues. The germline CDR1 and CDR2 sequences are MGHRA and YSYEKL. Between the trimmed V and J ends, which lost 2 bases and 3 bases, there was a span of 17 bases. CDR3 region: CASSQSAASSHYEQYF. The DNA for the CDR3 is TGCGCCAGCAGCCAATCTGCGGCTTCATCGCACTACGAGCAGTACTTC.

The chain employs TRBV5-6 and TRBJ2-7; 9 positions match TRBD1. Germline CDR1 is SGHDT and CDR2 is YYEEEE. The length of the CDR3 is 15 residues. J gave up 2 bases and V 1 base, and 4 bases lay outside the gene matches. CDR3 DNA: TGTGCCAGCAGCTTGCCAACAGGGGGCGCCTACGAGCAGTACTTC. As protein: CASSLPTGGAYEQYF.

V gene TRBV4-2 combines with J gene TRBJ2-3, with TRBD2 matching 14 bases. The CDR3 covers 16 residues. Looked up from germline, CDR1 is LGHNA and CDR2 is YNFKEQ. V was pared by 5 bases and J by 5 bases, with 6 bases of the junction left unmatched. CDR3 in DNA: TGTGCCAGCAGCGCCCGACTAGCGGGAGGGGGAGATACGCAGTATTTT. Its translation is CASSARLAGGGDTQYF.

V and J are TRBV3-1 (or the pseudogene TRBV3-2) and TRBJ1-5, with no clear D. Trimming pared 3 bases from V and 4 bases from J, leaving 7 bases between. CDR3 length equals 13 residues. In germline, CDR1 is LGHDT, CDR2 YNNKEL (reference sequence). As DNA, the CDR3 is TGTGCCAGCAGCCAGGAGGGTAATCAGCCCCAGCATTTT. Translating gives CASSQEGNQPQHF.

This clone appeared once. The genes are TRBV2 and TRBJ1-1; no reliable D call. Trimming stripped 5 bases from V and 6 bases from J, with 7 bases between. The CDR3 runs to 11 residues. Germline V gene lookup returns CDR1 SNHLY and CDR2 FYNNEI. In DNA, the CDR3 is TGTGCCAGCAGTTACACTGCTGAAGCTTTCTTT. Encoded protein: CASSYTAEAFF.

This sequence joins TRBV18 and TRBJ1-4; a possible D gene is TRBD1 (5 bases). With 0 bases removed from V and 6 bases from J, the gap between germline ends came to 11 bases. Germline V gives CDR1 KGHSH, CDR2 LQKENI. This CDR3 spans 15 amino acids. The CDR3 region has the DNA TGTGCCAGCTCACCACCCGGCAGGGTGGATGAAAAACTGTTTTTT. Translated, it gives CASSPPGRVDEKLFF. Complete variable domain (other parts from reference TRBV18 and TRBJ1-4): NAGVMQNPRHLVRRRGQEARLRCSPMKGHSHVYWYRQLPEEGLKFMVYLQKENIIDESGMPKERFSAEFPKEGPSILRIQQVVRGDSAAYFCASSPPGRVDEKLFFGSGTQLSVL.

The chain is built from TRBV5-1 and TRBJ2-5; D might be TRBD1 (6 bases). CDR3 size: 12 residues. Germline V gene lookup returns CDR1 SGHRS and CDR2 YFSETQ. V lost 4 bases and J 9 bases, leaving 13 bases between the germline ends. Here the CDR3 reads CASSRDKSAQYF. The CDR3, as DNA: TGCGCCAGCAGCAGGGACAAGTCCGCCCAGTACTTC.

In this sample, this clone turned up a few times. The chain is built from TRBV6-2 or TRBV6-3 and TRBJ1-1; no reliable D call. CDR3 length: 13 residues. Trimming pared 2 bases from V and 6 bases from J, leaving 10 bases between. CDR1 is MNHEY, CDR2 SVGEGT, per germline. The CDR3 bases are TGTGCCAGCAGTTACGGTTTCTGGGCTGAAGCTTTCTTT. It is translated as CASSYGFWAEAFF.

This clone was seen only once. This chain links TRBV6-2 or TRBV6-3 with TRBJ2-5, with D possibly matching TRBD1 (5 bases). The CDR3 length is 14 residues. Germline CDR1 is MNHEY and CDR2 is SVGEGT. The germline V and J ends were trimmed by 5 bases and 2 bases, with 12 bases remaining between them. CDR3 region: CASSVRTHQETQYF. CDR3 DNA: TGTGCCAGCAGTGTCCGGACACATCAAGAGACCCAGTACTTC.

The V gene is TRBV7-9, the J gene TRBJ1-2; no clear D. This CDR3 has 14 amino acids. The V end lost 0 bases, the J end lost 6 bases, and 11 bases lay between the germline ends. The germline gives CDR1 SEHNR, CDR2 FQNEAQ (reference sequence). CDR3 in amino acids: CASSLAGTPDGYTF. The CDR3 nucleotides read TGTGCCAGCAGCTTAGCAGGCACTCCAGATGGCTACACCTTC.

This clone was seen just once. The chain couples TRBV6-5 to TRBJ1-1; 7 bases align to TRBD1. The CDR3 has 16 amino acids. Trimming took 2 bases from V and 4 from J; bases not matched to a gene: 10. Germline-derived CDR1 and CDR2 are MNHEY and SVGAGI. CDR3: CASSYRTGGEATEAFF. CDR3 in DNA: TGTGCCAGCAGTTACAGGACAGGAGGAGAGGCCACTGAAGCTTTCTTT.

This chain joins TRBV7-9 and TRBJ2-1; 9 bases line up with TRBD2. This CDR3 is 16 amino acids long. V lost 5 bases and J lost 5; bases outside the gene matches: 10. CDR1 SEHNR and CDR2 FQNEAQ come from the germline V gene (reference sequence). CDR3 nucleotide sequence: TGTGCCAGCAGCCCACAAGCGGGAGGACTAAACAATGAGCAGTTCTTC. It specifies CASSPQAGGLNNEQFF. The whole variable domain, filled in from reference TRBV7-9 and TRBJ2-1, reads DTGVSQNPRHKITKRGQNVTFRCDPISEHNRLYWYRQTLGQGPEFLTYFQNEAQLEKSRLLSDRFSAERPKGSFSTLEIQRTEQGDSAMYLCASSPQAGGLNNEQFFGPGTRLTVL.

In its sample, this clone was seen once. This chain joins TRBV24-1 and TRBJ1-2; the match to TRBD1 covers 7 bases. With V trimmed by 6 bases and J by 1 base, 1 base remained unmatched. Germline values: CDR1 KGHDR, CDR2 SFDVKD. The CDR3 extends over 13 amino acids. CDR3 nucleotides: TGTGCCACCAGTCAGGGGGTTAACTATGGCTACACCTTC. This codes for CATSQGVNYGYTF.

This sequence joins TRBV5-1 and TRBJ1-2; TRBD1 matches 7 bases. The CDR3 spans 14 residues. Germline-derived CDR1 and CDR2 are SGHRS and YFSETQ. The V and J ends lost 3 bases and 1 base, in that order; junction bases with no gene match: 3. The CDR3 nucleotides are TGCGCCAGCAGCTGGCAGGGGGTTAACTATGGCTACACCTTC. Translated, it gives CASSWQGVNYGYTF.

V usage is TRBV6-5 and J usage is TRBJ1-5; D not certain. CDR3 length: 14 amino acids. Looked up from germline, CDR1 is MNHEY and CDR2 is SVGAGI. Trimming cost V 5 bases and J 0 bases, with 8 bases left between them. The CDR3 sequence: CASSRGFSNQPQHF. CDR3 bases: TGTGCCAGCAGTCGCGGTTTTAGCAATCAGCCCCAGCATTTT.

The chain links TRBV2 to TRBJ2-7; D is perhaps TRBD1 (5 bases). Germline CDR1 reads SNHLY; CDR2 reads FYNNEI. The length of the CDR3 is 11 residues. Trimming left V 7 bases short and J 5 bases short, with 9 bases between. The CDR3 DNA sequence: TGTGCCAGCATTCAGGGCCACGAGCAGTACTTC. It translates to CASIQGHEQYF. The variable domain in full, with the rest retrieved from reference TRBV2 and TRBJ2-7, is EPEVTQTPSHQVTQMGQEVILRCVPISNHLYFYWYRQILGQKVEFLVSFYNNEISEKSEIFDDQFSVERPDGSNFTLKIRSTKLEDSAMYFCASIQGHEQYFGPGTRLTVT.

This clone was recorded only once. The rearrangement joins TRBV9 to TRBJ2-7; perhaps TRBD2 as D (6 bases). CDR1 is SGDLS, CDR2 YYNGEE, per germline. There are 12 residues in the CDR3. Trimming took 0 bases from V and 7 from J, leaving 8 bases between them. The CDR3 spells CASSVEGGEQYF. CDR3 sequence (DNA): TGTGCCAGCAGCGTAGAAGGAGGGGAGCAGTACTTC. Full variable domain (outside the CDR3, taken from reference TRBV9 and TRBJ2-7): DSGVTQTPKHLITATGQRVTLRCSPRSGDLSVYWYQQSLDQGLQFLIQYYNGEERAKGNILERFSAQQFPDLHSELNLSSLELGDSALYFCASSVEGGEQYFGPGTRLTVT.

The rearrangement joins TRBV15 to TRBJ1-5; D uncertain. This CDR3 is built from 13 residues. Trimming stripped 5 bases from V and 6 bases from J, with 11 bases between. Germline V lookup: CDR1 LNHNV, CDR2 YYDKDF (reference sequence). CDR3 bases: TGTGCCACCAGCTACTGGGTGAGTCAGCCCCAGCATTTT. Residues: CATSYWVSQPQHF.

The rearrangement joins TRBV19 to TRBJ2-1, with 8 bases identical to TRBD2. The germline CDR1 and CDR2 sequences are LNHDA and SQIVND (reference sequence). Trimming removed 2 bases from V and 9 bases from J; junction bases left unmatched: 12. This CDR3 has 16 residues. DNA of the CDR3: TGTGCCAGTAGTATAATGGAGAGCGGGAGTTTGGGTGAGCAGTTCTTC. Its translation is CASSIMESGSLGEQFF.

V is TRBV24-1 and J is TRBJ1-5; D ambiguous. Trimming pared 8 bases from V and 4 bases from J, leaving 14 bases between. The CDR3 has 14 residues. Germline V lookup: CDR1 KGHDR, CDR2 SFDVKD. The DNA of the CDR3 is TGTGCCACCACCGATACCCGGGAAAATCAGCCCCAGCATTTT. The encoded protein is CATTDTRENQPQHF.